Sequencing of this TCR beta chain was carried out in a study of cytomegalovirus exposure and HLA in healthy donors. PCR involved 60 Vbeta and 13 Jbeta primers. Assay: immunoSEQ multiplex PCR; the TCRdb copy retains only in-frame clones and omits some. The sample consists of about 190,000 clones, 65% to 75% of them appearing once. Study-level points and caveats: In an earlier analysis, productive rearrangement rates for most beta V segments clustered near 87% or 30%.

On this clone itself: Its antigen is currently unknown.

The V gene's germline CDR1 is MGHRA and CDR2 YSYEKL. Trimming removed 0 bases at V and 2 bases at J, with 2 bases between. The CDR3 is 13 amino acids. The TCR was taken from a man younger than 40 in good health and CMV-seropositive. Sequenced sample: PBMCs. The chain couples TRBV4-1 to TRBJ1-5; D ambiguous. This chain's CDR3 is CASSQDGNQPQHF. The DNA for the CDR3 is TGCGCCAGCAGCCAAGACGGCAATCAGCCCCAGCATTTT.